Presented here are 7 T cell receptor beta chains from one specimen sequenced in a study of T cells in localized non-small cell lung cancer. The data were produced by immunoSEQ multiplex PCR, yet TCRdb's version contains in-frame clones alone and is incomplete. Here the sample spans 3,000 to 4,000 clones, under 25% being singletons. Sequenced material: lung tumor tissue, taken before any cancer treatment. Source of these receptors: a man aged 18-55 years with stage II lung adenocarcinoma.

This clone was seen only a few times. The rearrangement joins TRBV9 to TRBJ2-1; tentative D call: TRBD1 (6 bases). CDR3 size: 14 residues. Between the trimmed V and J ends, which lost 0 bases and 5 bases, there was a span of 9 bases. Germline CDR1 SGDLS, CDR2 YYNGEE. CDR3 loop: CASSVAGQNNEQFF. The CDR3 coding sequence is TGTGCCAGCAGCGTAGCTGGACAGAACAATGAGCAGTTCTTC.

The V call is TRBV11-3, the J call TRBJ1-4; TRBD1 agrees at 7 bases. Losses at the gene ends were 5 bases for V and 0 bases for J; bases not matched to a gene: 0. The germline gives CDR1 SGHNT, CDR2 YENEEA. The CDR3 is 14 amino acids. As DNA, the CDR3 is TGTGCCAGCAGCGGACAGGCAACTAATGAAAAACTGTTTTTT. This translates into CASSGQATNEKLFF.

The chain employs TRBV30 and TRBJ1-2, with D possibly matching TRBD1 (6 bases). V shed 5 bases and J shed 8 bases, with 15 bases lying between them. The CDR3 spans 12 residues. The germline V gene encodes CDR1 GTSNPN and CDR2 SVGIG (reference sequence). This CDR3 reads CAWAPGARGYTF. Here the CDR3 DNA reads TGTGCCTGGGCCCCGGGGGCAAGGGGCTACACCTTC.

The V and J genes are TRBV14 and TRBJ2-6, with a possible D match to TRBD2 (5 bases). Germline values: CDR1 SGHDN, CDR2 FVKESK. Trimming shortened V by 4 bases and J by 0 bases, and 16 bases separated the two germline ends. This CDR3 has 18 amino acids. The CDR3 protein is CASSLFGSGSSGANVLTF. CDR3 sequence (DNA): TGTGCCAGCAGCCTCTTTGGATCGGGGAGCTCTGGGGCCAACGTCCTGACTTTC.

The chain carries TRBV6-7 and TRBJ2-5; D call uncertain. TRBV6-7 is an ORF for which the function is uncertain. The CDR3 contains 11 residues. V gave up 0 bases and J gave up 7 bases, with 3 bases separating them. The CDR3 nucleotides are TGTGCCAGCAGTTACTCGAGGACCCAGTACTTC. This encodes CASSYSRTQYF.

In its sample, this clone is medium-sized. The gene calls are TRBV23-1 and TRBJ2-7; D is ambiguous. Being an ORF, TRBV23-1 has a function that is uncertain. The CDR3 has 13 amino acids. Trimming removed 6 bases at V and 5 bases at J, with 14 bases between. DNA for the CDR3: TGCGCCAGCAGCCTCCTGCCCGGCGACGAGCAGTACTTC. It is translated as CASSLLPGDEQYF.

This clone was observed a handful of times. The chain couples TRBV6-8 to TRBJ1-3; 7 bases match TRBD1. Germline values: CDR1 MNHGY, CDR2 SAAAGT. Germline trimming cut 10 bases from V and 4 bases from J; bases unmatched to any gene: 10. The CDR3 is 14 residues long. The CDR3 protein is CAIRTTGSGNTIYF. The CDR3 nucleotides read TGTGCCATCAGGACGACAGGGTCGGGAAACACCATATATTTT.